This T cell receptor beta chain emerged from a study of shared clonotypes between healthy human individuals. In the CD4+ fraction, cells were divided into CD45RA+ naive and CD45RA-negative memory subsets. In the case of this clone: As yet, its antigen is unknown.

Overall study results and limits: Clonotypes not shared had lower generation probabilities than those common to all four donors.

Clones were sequenced by immunoSEQ multiplex PCR, and TCRdb holds only the in-frame ones, with some missing. The sample carries 2 million to 3 million clones, roughly 92% recorded once. The source of this sequence is a man younger than 35 in good health. Material for sequencing was naive CD4+ T cells sorted from blood. Noted subset: CD45RA+ positively selected.

DNA for the CDR3: TGTGCCAGCCAACCGTCGCCTGACAGAACGGCTCCCCTCCACTTT. Encoded protein: CASQPSPDRTAPLHF. The chain is built from TRBV6-1 and TRBJ1-6, with D possibly TRBD1 on 5 matching bases. Germline CDR1 and CDR2: MNHNS and SASEGT. This CDR3 is 15 amino acids long. Trimming shortened V by 8 bases and J by 13 bases, and 24 bases separated the two germline ends.